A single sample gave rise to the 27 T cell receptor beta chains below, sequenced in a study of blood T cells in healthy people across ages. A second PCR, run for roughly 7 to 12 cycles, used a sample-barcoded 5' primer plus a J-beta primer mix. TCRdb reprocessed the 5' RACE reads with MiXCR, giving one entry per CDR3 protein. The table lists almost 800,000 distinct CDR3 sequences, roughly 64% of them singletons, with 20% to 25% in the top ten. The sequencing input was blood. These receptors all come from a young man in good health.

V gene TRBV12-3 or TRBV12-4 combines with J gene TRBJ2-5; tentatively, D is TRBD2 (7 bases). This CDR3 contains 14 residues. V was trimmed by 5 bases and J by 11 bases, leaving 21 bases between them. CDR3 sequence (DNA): TGTGCCAGCAGTGGGGGGGGGCCCTCGAATGAGCAGTACTTC. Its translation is CASSGGGPSNEQYF.

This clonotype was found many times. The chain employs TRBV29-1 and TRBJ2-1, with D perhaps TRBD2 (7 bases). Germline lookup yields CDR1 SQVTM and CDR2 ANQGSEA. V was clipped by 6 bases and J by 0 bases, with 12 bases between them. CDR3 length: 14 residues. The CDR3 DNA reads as TGCAGCGTCAGGGGCGGGAGCTCCTACAATGAGCAGTTCTTC. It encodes CSVRGGSSYNEQFF.

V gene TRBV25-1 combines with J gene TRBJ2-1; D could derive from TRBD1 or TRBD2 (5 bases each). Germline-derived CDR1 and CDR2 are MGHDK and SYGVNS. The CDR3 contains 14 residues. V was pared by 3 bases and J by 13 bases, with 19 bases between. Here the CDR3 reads CASSETALGETQFF. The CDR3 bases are TGTGCCAGCAGTGAGACAGCTTTGGGAGAGACCCAGTTCTTC.

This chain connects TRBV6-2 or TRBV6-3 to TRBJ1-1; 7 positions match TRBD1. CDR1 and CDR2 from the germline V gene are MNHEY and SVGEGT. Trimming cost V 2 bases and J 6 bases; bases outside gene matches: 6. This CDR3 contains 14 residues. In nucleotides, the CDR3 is TGTGCCAGCAGTTACGTAGGGGGCTCCCCTGAAGCTTTCTTT. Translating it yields CASSYVGGSPEAFF.

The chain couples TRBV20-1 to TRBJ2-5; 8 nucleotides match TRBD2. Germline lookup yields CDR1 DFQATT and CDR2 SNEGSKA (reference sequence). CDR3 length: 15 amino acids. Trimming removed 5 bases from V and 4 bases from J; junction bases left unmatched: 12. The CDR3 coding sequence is TGCAGTGCTCTCGGACTAGCCGGGGCCCGAGAGACCCAGTACTTC. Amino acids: CSALGLAGARETQYF.

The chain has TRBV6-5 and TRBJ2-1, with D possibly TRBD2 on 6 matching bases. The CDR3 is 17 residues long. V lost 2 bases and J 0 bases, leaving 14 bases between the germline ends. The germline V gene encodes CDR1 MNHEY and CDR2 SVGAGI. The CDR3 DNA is TGTGCCAGCAGTTACACCGGCGGGGCGAGCTCCTACAATGAGCAGTTCTTC. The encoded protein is CASSYTGGASSYNEQFF.

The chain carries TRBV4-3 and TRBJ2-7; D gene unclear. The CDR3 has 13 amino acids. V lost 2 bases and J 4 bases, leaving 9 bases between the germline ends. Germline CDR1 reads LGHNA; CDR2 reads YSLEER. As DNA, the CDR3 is TGCGCCAGCAGCCAACGTAAGGATTACGAGCAGTACTTC. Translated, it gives CASSQRKDYEQYF.

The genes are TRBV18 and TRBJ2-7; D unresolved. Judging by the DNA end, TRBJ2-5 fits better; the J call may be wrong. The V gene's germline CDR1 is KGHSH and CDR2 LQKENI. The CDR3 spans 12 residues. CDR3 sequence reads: CASSPTSGTQYF. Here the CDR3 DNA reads TGTGCCAGCTCACCTACAAGTGGGACCCAGTACTTC.

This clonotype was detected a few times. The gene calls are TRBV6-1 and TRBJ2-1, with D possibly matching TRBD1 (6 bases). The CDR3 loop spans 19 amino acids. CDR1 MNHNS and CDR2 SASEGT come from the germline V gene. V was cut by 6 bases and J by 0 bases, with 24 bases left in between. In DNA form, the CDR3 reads TGTGCCAGCAGCCAAACAAGTGTCGGGACACTCCGCTCCTACAATGAGCAGTTCTTC. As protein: CASSQTSVGTLRSYNEQFF.

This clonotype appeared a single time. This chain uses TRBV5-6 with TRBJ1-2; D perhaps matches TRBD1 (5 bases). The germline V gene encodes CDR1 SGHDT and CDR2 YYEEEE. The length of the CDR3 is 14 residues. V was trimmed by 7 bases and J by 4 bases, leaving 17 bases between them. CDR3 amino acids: CASDFSGGSYGYTF. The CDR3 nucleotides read TGTGCCAGCGACTTTTCTGGGGGATCCTATGGCTACACCTTC.

The CDR3 DNA follows: TGCAGTGCTAGACAGGGGGACGAGCAGTACTTC. This encodes CSARQGDEQYF. This chain links TRBV20-1 with TRBJ2-7; TRBD1 agrees at 7 bases. The V segment lost 2 bases and the J segment 5 bases; nucleotides outside the gene matches: 0. The CDR3 covers 11 residues. Per the germline V gene, CDR1 is DFQATT and CDR2 is SNEGSKA (reference sequence).

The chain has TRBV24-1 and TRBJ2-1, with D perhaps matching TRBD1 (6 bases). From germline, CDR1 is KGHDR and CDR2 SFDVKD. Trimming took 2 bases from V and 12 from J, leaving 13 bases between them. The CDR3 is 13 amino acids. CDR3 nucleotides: TGTGCCACCAGTGATTCCGCCAGGGGAGTGCAGTTCTTC. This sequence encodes CATSDSARGVQFF.

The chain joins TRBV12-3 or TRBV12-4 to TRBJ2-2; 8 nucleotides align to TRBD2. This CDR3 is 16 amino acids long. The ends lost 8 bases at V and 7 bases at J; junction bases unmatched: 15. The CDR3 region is CASAPYGRAGGGELFF. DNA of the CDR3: TGTGCCAGCGCCCCCTACGGGAGGGCCGGAGGCGGGGAGCTGTTTTTT.

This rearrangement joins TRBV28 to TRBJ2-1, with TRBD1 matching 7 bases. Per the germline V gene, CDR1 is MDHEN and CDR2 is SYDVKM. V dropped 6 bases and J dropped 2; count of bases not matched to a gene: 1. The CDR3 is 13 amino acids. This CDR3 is CASRGQTYNEQFF. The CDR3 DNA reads TGTGCCAGCAGGGGACAGACCTACAATGAGCAGTTCTTC.

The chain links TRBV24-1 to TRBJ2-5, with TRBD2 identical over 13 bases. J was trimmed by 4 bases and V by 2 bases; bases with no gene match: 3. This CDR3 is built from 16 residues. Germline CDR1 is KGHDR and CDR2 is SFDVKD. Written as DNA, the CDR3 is TGTGCCACCAGTGATTGGACTAGCGGGAGAGGAGAGACCCAGTACTTC. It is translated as CATSDWTSGRGETQYF.

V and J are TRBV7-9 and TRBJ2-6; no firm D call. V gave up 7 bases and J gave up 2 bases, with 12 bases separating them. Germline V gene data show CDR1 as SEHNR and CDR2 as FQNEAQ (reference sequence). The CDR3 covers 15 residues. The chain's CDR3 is CASTPDPTGANVLTF. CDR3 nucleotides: TGTGCCAGCACCCCCGATCCCACTGGGGCCAACGTCCTGACTTTC.

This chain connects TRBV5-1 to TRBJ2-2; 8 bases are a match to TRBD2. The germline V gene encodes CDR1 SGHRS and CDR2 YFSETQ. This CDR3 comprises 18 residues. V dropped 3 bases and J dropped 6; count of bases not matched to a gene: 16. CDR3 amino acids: CASSSYKRGIPYAGELFF. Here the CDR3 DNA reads TGCGCCAGCAGCTCTTATAAGCGGGGGATCCCCTATGCCGGGGAGCTGTTTTTT.

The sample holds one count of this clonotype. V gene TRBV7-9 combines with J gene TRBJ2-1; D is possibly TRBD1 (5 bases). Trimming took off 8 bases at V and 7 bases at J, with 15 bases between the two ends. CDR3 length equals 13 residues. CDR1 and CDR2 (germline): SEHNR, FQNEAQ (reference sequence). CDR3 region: CASGRSTANEQFF. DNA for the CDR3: TGTGCCAGCGGCCGCTCGACAGCGAATGAGCAGTTCTTC.

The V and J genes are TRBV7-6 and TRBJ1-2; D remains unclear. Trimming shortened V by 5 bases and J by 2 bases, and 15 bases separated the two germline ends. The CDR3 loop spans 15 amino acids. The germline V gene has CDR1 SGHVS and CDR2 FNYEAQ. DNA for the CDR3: TGTGCCAGCAGCCCAGAGCCTCGCGGGAACTATGGCTACACCTTC. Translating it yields CASSPEPRGNYGYTF. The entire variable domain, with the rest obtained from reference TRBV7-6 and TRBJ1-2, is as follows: GAGVSQSPRYKVTKRGQDVALRCDPISGHVSLYWYRQALGQGPEFLTYFNYEAQQDKSGLPNDRFSAERPEGSISTLTIQRTEQRDSAMYRCASSPEPRGNYGYTFGSGTRLTVV.

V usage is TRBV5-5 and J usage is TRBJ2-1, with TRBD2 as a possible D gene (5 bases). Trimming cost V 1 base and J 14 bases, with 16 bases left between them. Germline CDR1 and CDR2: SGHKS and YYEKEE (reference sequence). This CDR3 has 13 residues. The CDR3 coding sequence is TGTGCCAGCAGCTTGTCGCGAGGAGGTGGTGAGTTCTTC. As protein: CASSLSRGGGEFF. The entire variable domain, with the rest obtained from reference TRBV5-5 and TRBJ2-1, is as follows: DAGVTQSPTHLIKTRGQQVTLRCSPISGHKSVSWYQQVLGQGPQFIFQYYEKEERGRGNFPDRFSARQFPNYSSELNVNALLLGDSALYLCASSLSRGGGEFFGPGTRLTVL.

The CDR3 loop reads CSGVLFNEQFF. CDR3 coding DNA: TGCAGCGGTGTCCTGTTCAATGAGCAGTTCTTC. The chain combines TRBV29-1 with TRBJ2-1; D remains ambiguous. Looked up from germline, CDR1 is SQVTM and CDR2 is ANQGSEA. The V end was cut by 7 bases, the J end by 6 bases, with 10 bases between. The CDR3 contains 11 residues.

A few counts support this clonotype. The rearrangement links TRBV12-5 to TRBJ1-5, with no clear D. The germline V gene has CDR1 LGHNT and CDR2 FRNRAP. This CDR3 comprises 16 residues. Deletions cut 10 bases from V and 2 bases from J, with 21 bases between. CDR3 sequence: CAKSGPRVRGNQPQHF. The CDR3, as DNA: TGTGCTAAATCCGGTCCCCGAGTTAGGGGCAATCAGCCCCAGCATTTT.

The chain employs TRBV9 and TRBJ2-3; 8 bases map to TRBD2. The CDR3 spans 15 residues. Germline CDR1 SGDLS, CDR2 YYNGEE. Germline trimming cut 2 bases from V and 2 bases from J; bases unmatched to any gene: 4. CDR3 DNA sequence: TGTGCCAGCAGCGTGGCGGGGGGTAACACAGATACGCAGTATTTT. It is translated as CASSVAGGNTDTQYF. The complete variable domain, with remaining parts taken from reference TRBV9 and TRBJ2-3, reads DSGVTQTPKHLITATGQRVTLRCSPRSGDLSVYWYQQSLDQGLQFLIQYYNGEERAKGNILERFSAQQFPDLHSELNLSSLELGDSALYFCASSVAGGNTDTQYFGPGTRLTVL.

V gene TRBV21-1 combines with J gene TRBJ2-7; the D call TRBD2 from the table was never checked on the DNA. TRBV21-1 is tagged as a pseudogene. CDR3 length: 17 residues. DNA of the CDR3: TGTGCCAGCAGCAAAGGTTGGACACCCGCTAAACCCTACGAGCAGTACTTC. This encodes CASSKGWTPAKPYEQYF.

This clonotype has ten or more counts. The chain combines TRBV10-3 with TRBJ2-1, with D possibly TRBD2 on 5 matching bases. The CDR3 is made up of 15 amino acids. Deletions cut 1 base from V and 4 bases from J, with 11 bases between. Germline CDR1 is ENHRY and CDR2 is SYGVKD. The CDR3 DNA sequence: TGTGCCATCAGTGAGTACCGGGGTTCATACAATGAGCAGTTCTTC. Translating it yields CAISEYRGSYNEQFF.

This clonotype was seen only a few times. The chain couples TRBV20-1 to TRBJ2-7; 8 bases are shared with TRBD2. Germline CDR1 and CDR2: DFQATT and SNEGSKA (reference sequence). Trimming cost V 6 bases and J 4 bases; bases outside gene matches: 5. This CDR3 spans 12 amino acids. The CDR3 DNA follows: TGCAGTGCCACAGCGGGAGTTTACGAGCAGTACTTC. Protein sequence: CSATAGVYEQYF.

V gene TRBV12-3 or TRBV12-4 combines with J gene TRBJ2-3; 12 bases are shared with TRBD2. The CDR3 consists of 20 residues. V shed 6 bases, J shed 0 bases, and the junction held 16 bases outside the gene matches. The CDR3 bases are TGTGCCAGCAGGGGTAGGACTAGCGGGAACCCCCGGCGGAGCACAGATACGCAGTATTTT. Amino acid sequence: CASRGRTSGNPRRSTDTQYF.